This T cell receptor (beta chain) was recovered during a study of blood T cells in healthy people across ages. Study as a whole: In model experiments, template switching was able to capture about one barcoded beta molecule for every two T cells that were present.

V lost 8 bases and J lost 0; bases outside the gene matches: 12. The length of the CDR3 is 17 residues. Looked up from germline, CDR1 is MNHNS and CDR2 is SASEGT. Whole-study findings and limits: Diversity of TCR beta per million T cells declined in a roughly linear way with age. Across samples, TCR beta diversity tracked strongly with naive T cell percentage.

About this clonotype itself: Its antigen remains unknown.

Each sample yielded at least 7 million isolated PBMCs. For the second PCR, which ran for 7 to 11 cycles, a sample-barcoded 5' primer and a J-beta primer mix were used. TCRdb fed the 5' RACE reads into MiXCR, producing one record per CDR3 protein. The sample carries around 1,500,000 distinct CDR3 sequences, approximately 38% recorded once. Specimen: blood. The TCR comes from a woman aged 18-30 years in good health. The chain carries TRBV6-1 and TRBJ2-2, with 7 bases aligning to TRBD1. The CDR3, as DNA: TGTGCCAGCGAACCGGGACAGACCTCTGCGAACACCGGGGAGCTGTTTTTT. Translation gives CASEPGQTSANTGELFF.